These 22 T cell receptor beta chains came from one sample sequenced in a study of T cell changes during pregnancy in multiple sclerosis. TCRdb keeps only in-frame clones here, not all; method: immunoSEQ multiplex PCR. The sample lists some 44,000 clones; roughly 85% were seen once. The sample here was CD4+ T cells from peripheral blood mononuclear cells, taken after pregnancy. All receptors come from a female donor with multiple sclerosis, enrolled in a pregnancy study.

The gene calls are TRBV5-1 and TRBJ2-7; D gene ambiguous. V lost 0 bases and J lost 5, with 9 bases in between. The CDR3 loop spans 13 amino acids. CDR1 and CDR2 from the germline V gene are SGHRS and YFSETQ. The CDR3 DNA follows: TGCGCCAGCAGCTTGGTCGGAGCAGACGAGCAGTACTTC. Translated: CASSLVGADEQYF. The full variable domain, with the rest looked up from reference TRBV5-1 and TRBJ2-7, is KAGVTQTPRYLIKTRGQQVTLSCSPISGHRSVSWYQQTPGQGLQFLFEYFSETQRNKGNFPGRFSGRQFSNSRSEMNVSTLELGDSALYLCASSLVGADEQYFGPGTRLTVT.

This chain connects TRBV6-5 to TRBJ1-6; D is unclear. There are 14 residues in the CDR3. V was cut by 6 bases and J by 8 bases, with 14 bases left in between. CDR1 is MNHEY and CDR2 is SVGAGI in the germline V gene. CDR3 residues: CASREAGVYSPLHF. In DNA form, the CDR3 reads TGTGCCAGCAGAGAGGCGGGTGTATATTCACCCCTCCACTTT.

This chain uses TRBV4-3 with TRBJ1-1; a weak D match, TRBD1 (5 bases). CDR1 LGHNA and CDR2 YSLEER come from the germline V gene. V lost 0 bases, J lost 1 base, and 12 bases lay in between. CDR3 size: 16 residues. CDR3 nucleotide sequence: TGCGCCAGCAGCCAAGACATGCGGGGGGAGAACACTGAAGCTTTCTTT. Translated, it gives CASSQDMRGENTEAFF.

This clone was counted between two and nine times. The V gene is TRBV7-2, the J gene TRBJ1-6; TRBD1 agrees at 8 bases. The germline CDR1 and CDR2 sequences are SGHTA and FQGNSA. The V and J ends lost 5 bases and 10 bases, in that order; junction bases with no gene match: 13. The CDR3 runs 16 residues. CDR3 loop: CASSRGSHQGASPLHF. The DNA for the CDR3 is TGTGCCAGCAGCCGTGGGTCCCACCAGGGGGCGTCACCCCTCCACTTT.

The chain recombines TRBV5-4 with TRBJ1-2, with 7 nucleotides matching TRBD1. J lost 3 bases, V lost 3 bases, and 5 bases had no gene match. In germline, CDR1 is SGHNT, CDR2 YYREEE (reference sequence). This CDR3 contains 14 residues. CDR3 amino acids: CASSYETGHYGYTF. As DNA, the CDR3 is TGTGCCAGCAGCTATGAGACAGGGCACTATGGCTACACCTTC.

The CDR3: CASSQDSGAFF. CDR3 coding DNA: TGCGCCAGCAGCCAAGATTCAGGGGCTTTCTTT. The J gene is TRBJ1-1, the V gene TRBV4-1, with D maybe TRBD1 (5 bases). The CDR3 sequence is 11 residues long. Trimming shortened V by 0 bases and J by 11 bases, and 7 bases separated the two germline ends. Per the germline V gene, CDR1 is MGHRA and CDR2 is YSYEKL.

V is TRBV6-6 and J is TRBJ2-3; 16 bases align to TRBD2. The CDR3 contains 16 residues. V shed 6 bases, J shed 8 bases, and the junction held 8 bases outside the gene matches. CDR1 is MNHNY, CDR2 SVGAGI, per germline (reference sequence). CDR3 DNA sequence: TGTGCCAGCAGAACCGGGACTAGCGGGGGGGCCGGTACGCAGTATTTT. Translating it yields CASRTGTSGGAGTQYF.

This chain connects TRBV19 to TRBJ2-7; 7 bases agree with TRBD1. V shed 5 bases, J shed 3 bases, and the junction held 10 bases outside the gene matches. This CDR3 has 15 amino acids. CDR1 is LNHDA, CDR2 SQIVND, per germline (reference sequence). CDR3 sequence: CASSSPGAGGYEQYF. CDR3 bases: TGTGCCAGTAGTTCCCCCGGGGCAGGGGGCTACGAGCAGTACTTC.

The J gene is TRBJ1-1, the V gene TRBV6-6; 8 positions match TRBD1. Looked up from germline, CDR1 is MNHNY and CDR2 is SVGAGI (reference sequence). J gave up 4 bases and V 7 bases, and 8 bases lay outside the gene matches. CDR3 length equals 14 residues. This chain's CDR3 is CASTNGQGFTEAFF. The CDR3 DNA is TGTGCCAGCACAAACGGACAGGGCTTCACTGAAGCTTTCTTT.

V is TRBV28 and J is TRBJ1-2; D ambiguous. The V and J ends lost 6 bases and 1 base respectively, with 15 bases between them. Per germline, CDR1 MDHEN and CDR2 SYDVKM. The CDR3 has 15 amino acids. The CDR3 DNA is TGTGCCAGCAGCCGCGCCGAGATAAATAACTATGGCTACACCTTC. It encodes CASSRAEINNYGYTF.

This sequence joins TRBV15 and TRBJ1-4, with D perhaps TRBD1 (5 bases). Per germline, CDR1 LNHNV and CDR2 YYDKDF (reference sequence). This CDR3 has 16 amino acids. Trimming shortened V by 5 bases and J by 8 bases, and 21 bases separated the two germline ends. CDR3 DNA: TGTGCCACCAGCGCCACGCGCAGTAGGGGTCCCGAAAAACTGTTTTTT. Translating it yields CATSATRSRGPEKLFF.

Only one count was recorded for this clone. The rearrangement uses TRBV6-6 and TRBJ1-4; D remains unclear. CDR3 length: 13 residues. CDR1 is MNHNY and CDR2 is SVGAGI in the germline V gene (reference sequence). The V end was cut by 3 bases, the J end by 4 bases, with 6 bases between. The CDR3 loop is CASSYPGNEKLFF. Written as DNA, the CDR3 is TGTGCCAGCAGTTATCCCGGTAATGAAAAACTGTTTTTT.

The chain links TRBV5-6 to TRBJ1-4, with TRBD1 matching over 11 bases. There are 16 residues in the CDR3. The junction had 7 bases not matched to a gene; V was cut back by 1 base and J by 8 bases. From germline, CDR1 is SGHDT and CDR2 YYEEEE. The CDR3 DNA sequence: TGTGCCAGCAGCTTGACGGGGACAGGGGGAGGAGAAAAACTGTTTTTT. Amino acid sequence: CASSLTGTGGGEKLFF.

This clone appeared a few times. J is TRBJ1-6 and V is TRBV28; 9 nucleotides line up with TRBD1. This CDR3 contains 17 residues. Germline V lookup: CDR1 MDHEN, CDR2 SYDVKM. Germline trimming cut 4 bases from V and 11 bases from J; bases unmatched to any gene: 15. The CDR3 DNA sequence: TGTGCCAGCAGTTCCGGGACAGGGCCATTCCGGGTGGCACCCCTCCACTTT. Its translation: CASSSGTGPFRVAPLHF. Full variable domain (rest looked up from reference TRBV28 and TRBJ1-6): DVKVTQSSRYLVKRTGEKVFLECVQDMDHENMFWYRQDPGLGLRLIYFSYDVKMKEKGDIPEGYSVSREKKERFSLILESASTNQTSMYLCASSSGTGPFRVAPLHFGNGTRLTVT.

This clone was recorded only once. The genes are TRBV7-9 and TRBJ2-5; maybe TRBD2 (5 bases). From germline, CDR1 is SEHNR and CDR2 FQNEAQ (reference sequence). The CDR3 runs 13 residues. V was cut by 3 bases and J by 2 bases, with 7 bases left in between. CDR3 sequence: CASSFQRQETQYF. The CDR3 DNA reads TGTGCCAGCAGCTTCCAGCGGCAAGAGACCCAGTACTTC. Full variable domain (remainder filled in from reference TRBV7-9 and TRBJ2-5): DTGVSQNPRHKITKRGQNVTFRCDPISEHNRLYWYRQTLGQGPEFLTYFQNEAQLEKSRLLSDRFSAERPKGSFSTLEIQRTEQGDSAMYLCASSFQRQETQYFGPGTRLLVL.

The CDR3 DNA reads as TGTGCCAGCAGACGACAGGGGACGAACACCGGGGAGCTGTTTTTT. It yields the protein CASRRQGTNTGELFF. This chain joins TRBV4-2 and TRBJ2-2, with TRBD1 identical over 8 bases. The trim removed 6 bases at V and 0 bases at J, leaving 3 bases unmatched. Germline values: CDR1 LGHNA, CDR2 YNFKEQ. The CDR3 runs to 15 residues.

The chain couples TRBV21-1 to TRBJ1-1; TRBD1 reflects the table's D call only, with no check against the DNA. TRBV21-1 is deemed a pseudogene. The CDR3 contains 13 residues. The CDR3 sequence is CARVTGFDSEAFF. DNA of the CDR3: TGTGCCAGGGTGACAGGGTTTGATTCTGAAGCTTTCTTT.

V is TRBV15 and J is TRBJ1-1; D unclear. V was pared by 0 bases and J by 0 bases, with 11 bases between. Looked up from germline, CDR1 is LNHNV and CDR2 is YYDKDF (reference sequence). This CDR3 has 16 residues. CDR3 loop: CATSRDGGSLNTEAFF. For the CDR3, the DNA is TGTGCCACCAGCAGAGATGGAGGCAGCCTGAACACTGAAGCTTTCTTT.

The chain couples TRBV11-2 to TRBJ2-1; unclear D gene. The V gene's germline CDR1 is SGHAT and CDR2 FQNNGV. The V end lost 4 bases, the J end lost 9 bases, and 7 bases lay between the germline ends. This CDR3 has 11 residues. The CDR3 spells CASSSHSEQFF. For the CDR3, the DNA is TGTGCCAGCAGCTCCCACAGTGAGCAGTTCTTC.

The gene calls are TRBV5-1 and TRBJ1-2, with 9 positions matching TRBD1. J was trimmed by 4 bases and V by 4 bases; bases with no gene match: 2. Germline lookup yields CDR1 SGHRS and CDR2 YFSETQ. The CDR3 runs 13 residues. CDR3 DNA sequence: TGCGCCAGCAGCCAGGGACAGGGCTATGGCTACACCTTC. Translation gives CASSQGQGYGYTF.

The chain carries TRBV2 and TRBJ1-5, with 8 positions matching TRBD1. Germline trimming cut 5 bases from V and 5 bases from J; bases unmatched to any gene: 8. Looked up from germline, CDR1 is SNHLY and CDR2 is FYNNEI. This CDR3 is built from 15 residues. The CDR3 nucleotides are TGTGCCAGCAGTTTTTGGACAGGGAGGGATCAGCCCCAGCATTTT. Amino acid sequence: CASSFWTGRDQPQHF.

The chain has TRBV5-6 and TRBJ1-2, with D perhaps matching TRBD1 (5 bases). Germline loops: CDR1 SGHDT, CDR2 YYEEEE. Trimming stripped 0 bases from V and 7 bases from J, with 16 bases between. The CDR3 is 15 residues long. CDR3 sequence reads: CASSLALAQARGYTF. The DNA of the CDR3 is TGTGCCAGCAGCTTGGCCCTGGCACAGGCTCGTGGCTACACCTTC.